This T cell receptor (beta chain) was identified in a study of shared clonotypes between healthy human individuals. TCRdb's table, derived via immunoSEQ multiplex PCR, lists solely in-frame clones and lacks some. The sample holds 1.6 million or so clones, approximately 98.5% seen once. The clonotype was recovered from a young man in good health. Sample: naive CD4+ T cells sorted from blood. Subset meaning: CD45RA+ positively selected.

CDR3 DNA sequence: TGTGCCAGCAGCTCAACGAGGACTGGGGGCAATGAGCAGTTCTTC. This sequence encodes CASSSTRTGGNEQFF. V usage is TRBV11-2 and J usage is TRBJ2-1; D may be TRBD1 or TRBD2 (5 bases each). Germline V gene data show CDR1 as SGHAT and CDR2 as FQNNGV. CDR3 length: 15 residues. V lost 4 bases and J 6 bases, leaving 16 bases between the germline ends.